A single count supports the clone carrying this T cell receptor (beta chain). Its antigen remains unidentified. The germline V and J ends were trimmed by 5 bases and 8 bases, with 12 bases remaining between them. The CDR3 is 13 residues long. The germline V gene has CDR1 SGHAT and CDR2 FQNNGV. The sample belongs to a study of Ad26.COV2.S vaccination and SARS-CoV-2 variants. Overall study: Among those in the COV1001 Ad26.COV2.S trial arm was the donor. Ad26.COV2.S shots went into the muscle once or twice, 56 days apart.

The study, taken as a whole, reports: Placebo and vaccine recipients had non-spike TCR breadth that was similar. In TCR breadth and depth analyses, total T cell responses may have been underestimated.

The treatment here: some 20 received Ad26.COV2.S at low or high dose, single or two shots; about 5 received placebo; per-sample allocation not given. Day 63 following the first vaccine or placebo injection was when the samples were taken. TCRdb's table, derived via immunoSEQ multiplex PCR, lists solely in-frame clones and lacks some. The sample lists more than 400,000 clones; approximately 92% were seen once. The material sequenced was peripheral blood, taken in a trial of Ad26.COV2.S vaccine versus placebo. This clonotype was obtained from a person aged 18-65 years who received the Ad26.COV2.S COVID-19 vaccine or a placebo. The V call is TRBV11-2, the J call TRBJ1-4; perhaps TRBD1 as D (6 bases). CDR3 coding DNA: TGTGCCAGCAGCACCGGGACAAGGGAAAAACTGTTTTTT. This sequence encodes CASSTGTREKLFF.